This TCR beta chain originates from a study of cytotoxic CD8 clonotypes in ibrutinib-treated CLL. From germline, CDR1 is MNHNY and CDR2 SVGAGI (reference sequence). Trimming pared 6 bases from V and 1 base from J, leaving 9 bases between. The CDR3 covers 13 residues. Method: immunoSEQ multiplex PCR; TCRdb's copy keeps in-frame clones and lacks some. The sample contains fewer than 400,000 clones, over 60% of which appear only once. This TCR came from a human donor with chronic lymphocytic leukemia. V gene TRBV6-6 combines with J gene TRBJ1-1; D uncertain. Source: PBMCs, taken after 36 months of ibrutinib treatment. CDR3 residues: CASSSPKNTEAFF. DNA for the CDR3: TGTGCCAGCAGCAGCCCCAAGAACACTGAAGCTTTCTTT.